The 15 T cell receptor beta chains presented below share a single source sample, sequenced in a study of cytomegalovirus exposure and HLA in healthy donors. The PCR had 60 Vbeta and 13 Jbeta primers. Sequenced by immunoSEQ multiplex PCR; TCRdb stores in-frame clones only, minus some. The data hold about 160,000 clones, with less than 90% observed a single time. Sequenced input: PBMCs. These receptors were taken from a male donor in good health and CMV-seropositive.

This clone was detected only a few times. J is TRBJ2-4 and V is TRBV6-5, with TRBD1 matching over 9 bases. Germline assignment: CDR1 MNHEY and CDR2 SVGAGI. The CDR3 runs to 15 residues. Trimming removed 5 bases from V and 8 bases from J; junction bases left unmatched: 10. The CDR3 is CASSGPGTGIHIQYF. Written as DNA, the CDR3 is TGTGCCAGCAGTGGTCCCGGGACAGGGATTCACATTCAGTACTTC.

The rearrangement links TRBV25-1 to TRBJ2-3, with 16 bases matching TRBD2. Germline values: CDR1 MGHDK, CDR2 SYGVNS. The CDR3 is made up of 18 amino acids. The J segment lost 4 bases and the V segment lost 4 bases, leaving 8 bases of the junction unmatched. In nucleotides, the CDR3 is TGTGCCAGCAGTGCCAGAACCGGGACTAGCGGGAGGGCAGATACGCAGTATTTT. This translates into CASSARTGTSGRADTQYF. Full variable domain (outside the CDR3, taken from reference TRBV25-1 and TRBJ2-3): EADIYQTPRYLVIGTGKKITLECSQTMGHDKMYWYQQDPGMELHLIHYSYGVNSTEKGDLSSESTVSRIRTEHFPLTLESARPSHTSQYLCASSARTGTSGRADTQYFGPGTRLTVL.

The rearrangement joins TRBV27 to TRBJ2-7; D is undetermined. CDR1 and CDR2 (germline): MNHEY, SMNVEV (reference sequence). CDR3 size: 14 residues. The V gene lost 2 bases and the J gene lost 3 bases, with 11 bases spanning the gap. In DNA, the CDR3 is TGTGCCAGCAGTTTAGTGGAGTCGGGCTACGAGCAGTACTTC. It is translated as CASSLVESGYEQYF.

The chain employs TRBV5-4 and TRBJ2-7; TRBD1 agrees at 8 bases. The CDR3 is 13 residues long. CDR1 SGHNT and CDR2 YYREEE come from the germline V gene (reference sequence). The V and J ends lost 3 bases and 1 base, in that order; junction bases with no gene match: 0. The CDR3 protein is CASSWDRSYEQYF. The DNA of the CDR3 is TGTGCCAGCAGCTGGGACAGGTCCTACGAGCAGTACTTC.

This rearrangement joins TRBV28 to TRBJ2-5, with 8 bases matching TRBD1. The CDR3 is 13 amino acids. The V segment lost 2 bases and the J segment 4 bases; nucleotides outside the gene matches: 0. Per the germline V gene, CDR1 is MDHEN and CDR2 is SYDVKM. The chain's CDR3 is CASSLGQGETQYF. CDR3 DNA sequence: TGTGCCAGCAGTTTAGGACAGGGAGAGACCCAGTACTTC.

This chain connects TRBV5-1 to TRBJ1-6; the D gene is possibly TRBD1 (6 bases). The CDR3 sequence is 16 residues long. V was clipped by 0 bases and J by 6 bases, with 13 bases between them. Germline CDR1 and CDR2: SGHRS and YFSETQ. The CDR3 DNA sequence: TGCGCCAGCAGCTTGGACAGGACAGAACTTAATTCACCCCTCCACTTT. Residues: CASSLDRTELNSPLHF.

The sample holds one count of this clone. The chain couples TRBV10-3 to TRBJ1-1, with 9 bases matching TRBD1. This CDR3 is built from 15 residues. The V and J ends lost 4 bases and 4 bases, in that order; junction bases with no gene match: 7. Germline V CDR1 and CDR2: ENHRY, SYGVKD. The CDR3 DNA follows: TGTGCCATCAGTGGCCCCGGACAGGGGCTCACTGAAGCTTTCTTT. Protein product: CAISGPGQGLTEAFF.

This chain joins TRBV18 and TRBJ2-1; D uncertain. CDR1 KGHSH and CDR2 LQKENI come from the germline V gene. CDR3 length: 14 residues. Between the trimmed V and J ends, which lost 3 bases and 3 bases, there was a span of 9 bases. CDR3: CASSPGQYYNEQFF. The DNA of the CDR3 is TGTGCCAGCTCACCGGGCCAGTACTACAATGAGCAGTTCTTC. Full variable domain (missing parts from reference TRBV18 and TRBJ2-1): NAGVMQNPRHLVRRRGQEARLRCSPMKGHSHVYWYRQLPEEGLKFMVYLQKENIIDESGMPKERFSAEFPKEGPSILRIQQVVRGDSAAYFCASSPGQYYNEQFFGPGTRLTVL.

The J gene is TRBJ2-5, the V gene TRBV5-4, with D maybe TRBD1 (5 bases). The CDR3 extends over 15 amino acids. Germline CDR1 and CDR2: SGHNT and YYREEE (reference sequence). V shed 5 bases and J shed 5 bases, with 19 bases lying between them. CDR3 in amino acids: CASSYPQGRGETQYF. The CDR3 DNA is TGTGCCAGCAGTTATCCTCAGGGAAGGGGTGAGACCCAGTACTTC.

V is TRBV12-5 and J is TRBJ2-7; TRBD2 agrees at 7 bases. V was pared by 7 bases and J by 0 bases, with 9 bases of the junction left unmatched. This CDR3 comprises 15 residues. The germline V gene has CDR1 LGHNT and CDR2 FRNRAP. CDR3 sequence (DNA): TGTGCTAGTGCCGCTCGGGCGGGAGCCTCCTACGAGCAGTACTTC. It translates to CASAARAGASYEQYF.

The CDR3 sequence: CASSRLAGFNYEQYF. DNA for the CDR3: TGTGCCAGCAGCCGACTAGCGGGATTTAATTACGAGCAGTACTTC. The chain carries TRBV28 and TRBJ2-7, with TRBD2 matching 11 bases. CDR1 MDHEN and CDR2 SYDVKM come from the germline V gene. This CDR3 is built from 15 residues. The V and J ends lost 6 bases and 4 bases, in that order; junction bases with no gene match: 8.

In this sample, this clone turned up a few times. This chain links TRBV6-6 with TRBJ2-2; 7 nucleotides align to TRBD1. V dropped 5 bases and J dropped 0; count of bases not matched to a gene: 3. CDR3 length equals 15 residues. Germline V gene data show CDR1 as MNHNY and CDR2 as SVGAGI (reference sequence). The CDR3, as DNA: TGTGCCAGCAGTCCAGGGGGTACGAACACCGGGGAGCTGTTTTTT. It codes for CASSPGGTNTGELFF.

The chain links TRBV10-3 to TRBJ2-7, with D uncertain. CDR1 is ENHRY, CDR2 SYGVKD, per germline. V shed 2 bases and J shed 2 bases, with 7 bases lying between them. The length of the CDR3 is 13 residues. In nucleotides, the CDR3 is TGTGCCATCAGTGAGGCAGAAACCTACGAGCAGTACTTC. This encodes CAISEAETYEQYF.

The V gene is TRBV19, the J gene TRBJ1-6, with a possible D match to TRBD1 (5 bases). Germline loops: CDR1 LNHDA, CDR2 SQIVND (reference sequence). The CDR3 contains 14 residues. V lost 4 bases, J lost 10 bases, and 14 bases lay in between. CDR3 DNA: TGTGCCAGTAGTAGGGTCGTCAGGGTATCACCCCTCCACTTT. It codes for CASSRVVRVSPLHF.

The chain recombines TRBV7-9 with TRBJ2-3; 8 nucleotides match TRBD2. Per germline, CDR1 SEHNR and CDR2 FQNEAQ (reference sequence). The CDR3 spans 14 residues. Germline trimming cut 4 bases from V and 4 bases from J; bases unmatched to any gene: 4. For the CDR3, the DNA is TGTGCCAGCAGCTCGGGACTAGTTGCAGATACGCAGTATTTT. This encodes CASSSGLVADTQYF.